A single sample is the source of the 31 T cell receptor beta chains below, sequenced in a study of blood T cell repertoires in COVID-19. Using immunoSEQ multiplex PCR, the repertoire was profiled, and TCRdb retains in-frame clones only, with some absent. The data show just under 350,000 clones, about 93% seen once. Sequencing was carried out using peripheral blood. The receptors shown here come from a woman aged 18-29 years who had recovered from COVID-19.

The genes are TRBV4-3 and TRBJ1-2; D is perhaps TRBD1 (5 bases). The germline V and J ends were trimmed by 0 bases and 6 bases, with 14 bases remaining between them. The CDR3 covers 15 residues. Germline-derived CDR1 and CDR2 are LGHNA and YSLEER. The CDR3 spells CASSQEASGLHGYTF. In nucleotides, the CDR3 is TGCGCCAGCAGCCAAGAAGCATCAGGGTTACATGGCTACACCTTC.

The CDR3 loop is CASSWTGRQPQHF. CDR3 coding DNA: TGTGCCAGCAGTTGGACAGGGCGTCAGCCCCAGCATTTT. The V call is TRBV6-5, the J call TRBJ1-5, with 8 bases aligning to TRBD1. This CDR3 is 13 amino acids long. CDR1 and CDR2 from the germline V gene are MNHEY and SVGAGI. V lost 4 bases, J lost 6 bases, and 2 bases stayed unmatched.

This chain joins TRBV6-2 or TRBV6-3 and TRBJ2-2, with a weak D call TRBD1 (6 bases). Germline V gene lookup returns CDR1 MNHEY and CDR2 SVGEGT. V was clipped by 6 bases and J by 3 bases, with 14 bases between them. The CDR3 has 15 residues. In DNA, the CDR3 is TGTGCCAGCAGCCTCAGGGGCTGGGACACCGGGGAGCTGTTTTTT. Protein: CASSLRGWDTGELFF.

This sequence joins TRBV24-1 and TRBJ1-5; D is possibly TRBD1 (5 bases). V gave up 1 base and J gave up 7 bases, with 13 bases separating them. This CDR3 is 15 amino acids long. Germline V gives CDR1 KGHDR, CDR2 SFDVKD. The CDR3 is CATSDLGEDGQPQHF. CDR3 in DNA: TGTGCCACCAGTGATTTAGGGGAGGACGGACAGCCCCAGCATTTT.

The V and J genes are TRBV29-1 and TRBJ2-7; the D gene is possibly TRBD2 (5 bases). V dropped 2 bases and J dropped 5 bases, with 10 bases sitting between them. CDR1 is SQVTM, CDR2 ANQGSEA, per germline. This CDR3 contains 12 residues. The CDR3: CSVEPPGDEQYV. The CDR3 DNA sequence: TGCAGCGTTGAACCCCCCGGGGACGAGCAGTACGTC.

The chain combines TRBV5-1 with TRBJ2-3; the match to TRBD2 covers 15 bases. The CDR3 is made up of 18 amino acids. Losses at the gene ends were 4 bases for V and 4 bases for J; bases not matched to a gene: 10. From germline, CDR1 is SGHRS and CDR2 YFSETQ. The CDR3 sequence is CASSMGGLAGGRADTQYF. Written as DNA, the CDR3 is TGCGCCAGCAGCATGGGTGGACTAGCGGGAGGGCGGGCAGATACGCAGTATTTT.

V usage is TRBV6-5 and J usage is TRBJ2-1; D not certain. V dropped 10 bases and J dropped 8 bases, with 12 bases sitting between them. The germline gives CDR1 MNHEY, CDR2 SVGAGI. This CDR3 is 11 amino acids long. The CDR3 DNA reads TGTGCCACCAAACAGTACTATGAGCAGTTCTTC. It is translated as CATKQYYEQFF.

The chain carries TRBV9 and TRBJ2-1; D call uncertain. Germline CDR1 is SGDLS and CDR2 is YYNGEE. Trimming cost V 2 bases and J 0 bases, with 9 bases left between them. The CDR3 has 15 residues. As DNA, the CDR3 is TGTGCCAGCAGCGTTAGAAGCGACTCCTACAATGAGCAGTTCTTC. Protein: CASSVRSDSYNEQFF.

The chain carries TRBV7-2 and TRBJ1-6; D not certain. V gave up 2 bases and J gave up 8 bases, with 13 bases separating them. This CDR3 has 15 amino acids. Germline V CDR1 and CDR2: SGHTA, FQGNSA. The CDR3 sequence: CASSLLSVSDSPLHF. The CDR3, as DNA: TGTGCCAGCAGCTTACTTTCAGTTTCTGATTCACCCCTCCACTTT.

V and J are TRBV4-1 and TRBJ2-2, with TRBD2 matching over 8 bases. This CDR3 comprises 15 residues. Germline V CDR1 and CDR2: MGHRA, YSYEKL. J lost 8 bases, V lost 0 bases, and 5 bases had no gene match. The CDR3 coding sequence is TGCGCCAGCAGCCAAGAAGCGGGGGCGATTGGGGAGCTGTTTTTT. Its protein product is CASSQEAGAIGELFF.

The CDR3 spells CASRGTSPTGELFF. The DNA of the CDR3 is TGTGCCAGCAGGGGGACTAGTCCAACCGGGGAGCTGTTTTTT. The chain joins TRBV11-2 to TRBJ2-2; 8 bases are a match to TRBD2. This CDR3 spans 14 amino acids. Germline V gene data show CDR1 as SGHAT and CDR2 as FQNNGV. V lost 6 bases to trimming and J lost 5 bases; unmatched junction nucleotides: 5.

About this clone: Additional DNA sequences in this sample encode the identical CDR3. This chain uses TRBV5-6 with TRBJ1-5; tentative D call: TRBD1 (6 bases). V dropped 0 bases and J dropped 2 bases, with 9 bases sitting between them. This CDR3 is 15 amino acids long. From germline, CDR1 is SGHDT and CDR2 YYEEEE. In nucleotides, the CDR3 is TGTGCCAGCAGCTTGGGGGGGCGACGCAATCAGCCCCAGCATTTT. Its translation: CASSLGGRRNQPQHF. The entire variable domain, with the rest obtained from reference TRBV5-6 and TRBJ1-5, is as follows: DAGVTQSPTHLIKTRGQQVTLRCSPKSGHDTVSWYQQALGQGPQFIFQYYEEEERQRGNFPDRFSGHQFPNYSSELNVNALLLGDSALYLCASSLGGRRNQPQHFGDGTRLSIL.

The CDR3 nucleotides are TGTGCCAGCAGCTTAGCAGCTGAAGCTTTCTTT. It encodes CASSLAAEAFF. The V call is TRBV11-2, the J call TRBJ1-1, with D unresolved. In germline, CDR1 is SGHAT, CDR2 FQNNGV. Trimming took off 1 base at V and 6 bases at J, with 3 bases between the two ends. The CDR3 has 11 residues.

The rearrangement uses TRBV7-9 and TRBJ1-5; 7 bases map to TRBD1. Germline trimming cut 3 bases from V and 4 bases from J; bases unmatched to any gene: 9. CDR3 length: 16 residues. Germline V lookup: CDR1 SEHNR, CDR2 FQNEAQ (reference sequence). The CDR3 DNA reads as TGTGCCAGCAGCTTGGGGCTAGGACAGGCGAATCAGCCCCAGCATTTT. This codes for CASSLGLGQANQPQHF.

This chain uses TRBV6-6 with TRBJ1-1; possible D gene TRBD1, 6 bases. Trimming pared 5 bases from V and 3 bases from J, leaving 10 bases between. Germline-derived CDR1 and CDR2 are MNHNY and SVGAGI (reference sequence). CDR3 size: 13 residues. CDR3 sequence reads: CASSPTGYTEAFF. In nucleotides, the CDR3 is TGTGCCAGCAGTCCCACAGGGTACACTGAAGCTTTCTTT.

This chain joins TRBV6-6 and TRBJ1-2, with no clear D. Between the trimmed V and J ends, which lost 6 bases and 0 bases, there was a span of 17 bases. CDR3 length: 16 residues. Germline CDR1 is MNHNY and CDR2 is SVGAGI (reference sequence). CDR3 nucleotides: TGTGCCAGCAGCTTGGCGAGGGCTAATTCTAACTATGGCTACACCTTC. Its translation: CASSLARANSNYGYTF.

V and J are TRBV30 and TRBJ2-5, with 9 bases matching TRBD1. The CDR3 spans 16 residues. Unmatched junction bases numbered 11, after V lost 2 bases and J lost 4 bases. Per the germline V gene, CDR1 is GTSNPN and CDR2 is SVGIG (reference sequence). DNA for the CDR3: TGTGCCTGGAGTATGCCGGTCGGGACAGGGATAGAGACCCAGTACTTC. It codes for CAWSMPVGTGIETQYF. The variable domain in full, with the rest retrieved from reference TRBV30 and TRBJ2-5, is SQTIHQWPATLVQPVGSPLSLECTVEGTSNPNLYWYRQAAGRGLQLLFYSVGIGQISSEVPQNLSASRPQDRQFILSSKKLLLSDSGFYLCAWSMPVGTGIETQYFGPGTRLLVL.

The V and J genes are TRBV28 and TRBJ1-1; D remains unclear. The CDR3 contains 15 residues. The V end was cut by 5 bases, the J end by 0 bases, with 13 bases between. Germline CDR1 MDHEN, CDR2 SYDVKM. CDR3 residues: CASSIISGVNTEAFF. CDR3 coding DNA: TGTGCCAGCAGTATAATCTCAGGCGTGAACACTGAAGCTTTCTTT.

This chain joins TRBV29-1 and TRBJ1-1, with D unresolved. The CDR3 totals 13 residues. V lost 5 bases, J lost 1 base, and 11 bases lay in between. Germline values: CDR1 SQVTM, CDR2 ANQGSEA. In nucleotides, the CDR3 is TGCAGCGTTAAGGACTTCTCGAACACTGAAGCTTTCTTT. This codes for CSVKDFSNTEAFF.

The chain employs TRBV7-9 and TRBJ1-1, with D unclear. V was cut by 2 bases and J by 1 base, with 8 bases left in between. The germline V gene encodes CDR1 SEHNR and CDR2 FQNEAQ (reference sequence). The CDR3 sequence is 14 residues long. In nucleotides, the CDR3 is TGTGCCAGCAGCTTACAGGCAGGGAACACTGAAGCTTTCTTT. It specifies CASSLQAGNTEAFF.

V and J are TRBV11-2 and TRBJ2-2, with D possibly being TRBD2 (6 bases). In germline, CDR1 is SGHAT, CDR2 FQNNGV. The V end was cut by 4 bases, the J end by 7 bases, with 28 bases between. This CDR3 is built from 19 residues. The CDR3 here is CASSSLREYGGVGGGELFF. Here the CDR3 DNA reads TGTGCCAGCAGCTCCCTTCGTGAATATGGCGGGGTCGGTGGCGGGGAGCTGTTTTTT.

The chain uses TRBV18 and TRBJ2-2; tentative D call: TRBD1 (5 bases). Trimming removed 1 base at V and 1 base at J, with 13 bases between. Germline CDR1 KGHSH, CDR2 LQKENI. The CDR3 has 17 residues. CDR3 DNA sequence: TGTGCCAGCTCACCACGCGGACAAGGGGAGAACACCGGGGAGCTGTTTTTT. As protein: CASSPRGQGENTGELFF.

The V call is TRBV5-1, the J call TRBJ2-2; the match to TRBD2 covers 11 bases. Germline V gene lookup returns CDR1 SGHRS and CDR2 YFSETQ. This CDR3 is built from 15 residues. Unmatched junction bases numbered 4, after V lost 4 bases and J lost 5 bases. DNA of the CDR3: TGCGCCAGCAGCCTAGCGGGAGGAAGGACCGGGGAGCTGTTTTTT. This sequence encodes CASSLAGGRTGELFF.

The V and J genes are TRBV15 and TRBJ1-2; perhaps TRBD1 as D (5 bases). CDR1 and CDR2 from the germline V gene are LNHNV and YYDKDF (reference sequence). The V gene lost 0 bases and the J gene lost 1 base, with 9 bases spanning the gap. CDR3 length: 15 residues. CDR3 nucleotides: TGTGCCACCAGCAGAGACCGGGGGGTTAACTATGGCTACACCTTC. As protein: CATSRDRGVNYGYTF.

The gene calls are TRBV6-5 and TRBJ2-7; possibly TRBD2 for D (5 bases). V lost 6 bases to trimming and J lost 5 bases, with 11 bases between them. The CDR3 runs 12 residues. Germline V lookup: CDR1 MNHEY, CDR2 SVGAGI. CDR3 amino acids: CASSRDGNEQYV. The CDR3 DNA reads TGTGCCAGCAGCCGGGATGGAAACGAGCAGTACGTC.

This clone was counted a single time. The chain couples TRBV24-1 to TRBJ1-5, with 9 nucleotides matching TRBD1. The CDR3 sequence is 15 residues long. V lost 5 bases and J lost 7; bases outside the gene matches: 8. CDR1 and CDR2 (germline): KGHDR, SFDVKD. The CDR3 nucleotides read TGTGCCACCAGTGCGGGACAGGGAATTCGGCAGCCCCAGCATTTT. Its translation: CATSAGQGIRQPQHF.

The rearrangement joins TRBV5-5 to TRBJ2-5, with 8 bases lining up with TRBD1. The V gene's germline CDR1 is SGHKS and CDR2 YYEKEE (reference sequence). Trimming at V came to 5 bases and at J to 1 base, leaving 4 bases not matched to a gene. This CDR3 is built from 14 residues. The CDR3 coding sequence is TGTGCCAGCAGGGTAGGACAGGGCCAAGAGACCCAGTACTTC. Residues: CASRVGQGQETQYF. Supplemented by reference TRBV5-5 and TRBJ2-5, the full variable domain reads DAGVTQSPTHLIKTRGQQVTLRCSPISGHKSVSWYQQVLGQGPQFIFQYYEKEERGRGNFPDRFSARQFPNYSSELNVNALLLGDSALYLCASRVGQGQETQYFGPGTRLLVL.

The J gene is TRBJ1-1, the V gene TRBV5-6; D might be TRBD1 (6 bases). V was shortened by 0 bases and J by 11 bases, with 11 bases between the two germline ends. Germline CDR1 SGHDT, CDR2 YYEEEE. CDR3 size: 12 residues. DNA of the CDR3: TGTGCCAGCAGCTTGGTTTCAGGGGCCGCTTTCTTT. As protein: CASSLVSGAAFF.

This clone was picked up a small number of times. V gene TRBV18 combines with J gene TRBJ1-1; TRBD1 is a possible D gene (6 bases). V dropped 3 bases and J dropped 2 bases, with 19 bases sitting between them. CDR1 and CDR2 (germline): KGHSH, LQKENI. The CDR3 sequence is 17 residues long. CDR3 in amino acids: CASSPLDSLFLNTEAFF. The CDR3 nucleotides are TGTGCCAGCTCACCTCTGGACAGCCTTTTCCTTAACACTGAAGCTTTCTTT.

This rearrangement joins TRBV5-6 to TRBJ2-1, with a tentative D call TRBD2 (7 bases). Per germline, CDR1 SGHDT and CDR2 YYEEEE. There are 16 residues in the CDR3. Trimming removed 6 bases from V and 4 bases from J, with 20 bases in between. DNA for the CDR3: TGTGCCAGCAACCCCGGAGGGGGAGGGCGTTACAATGAGCAGTTCTTC. This codes for CASNPGGGGRYNEQFF.

V and J are TRBV7-8 and TRBJ2-2; weak D call: TRBD1 (6 bases). The V gene lost 2 bases and the J gene lost 5 bases, with 9 bases spanning the gap. This CDR3 is built from 14 residues. Germline V lookup: CDR1 SGHVS, CDR2 FQNEAQ. CDR3 residues: CASSLNRVTGELFF. DNA of the CDR3: TGTGCCAGCAGCTTAAACAGGGTGACCGGGGAGCTGTTTTTT. The full variable domain, its missing parts supplied by reference TRBV7-8 and TRBJ2-2, is GAGVSQSPRYKVAKRGQDVALRCDPISGHVSLFWYQQALGQGPEFLTYFQNEAQLDKSGLPSDRFFAERPEGSVSTLKIQRTQQEDSAVYLCASSLNRVTGELFFGEGSRLTVL.